Following are 19 T cell receptor beta chains from one sample sequenced in a study of blood T cell repertoires in COVID-19. Only in-frame clones appear in the TCRdb table, and some are missing; sequencing was by immunoSEQ multiplex PCR. This table holds around 300,000 clones, about 88% found once. The sequencing sample was made of PBMCs or T cells enriched from blood (not recorded which). These receptor sequences come from a woman aged 50 to 60 who had recovered from COVID-19.

This chain joins TRBV5-1 and TRBJ1-2; TRBD1 is a possible D gene (5 bases). The CDR3 has 15 amino acids. Trimming cost V 4 bases and J 7 bases, with 20 bases left between them. CDR1 and CDR2 from the germline V gene are SGHRS and YFSETQ. CDR3 sequence reads: CASSPLPSQGTGYTF. The CDR3 DNA follows: TGCGCCAGCAGCCCCCTCCCATCGCAGGGAACTGGCTACACCTTC. Full variable domain (outside the CDR3, taken from reference TRBV5-1 and TRBJ1-2): KAGVTQTPRYLIKTRGQQVTLSCSPISGHRSVSWYQQTPGQGLQFLFEYFSETQRNKGNFPGRFSGRQFSNSRSEMNVSTLELGDSALYLCASSPLPSQGTGYTFGSGTRLTVV.

This chain links TRBV27 with TRBJ1-3; tentative D call: TRBD1 (5 bases). CDR3 length: 15 residues. Germline V gives CDR1 MNHEY, CDR2 SMNVEV (reference sequence). The ends were cut back, 0 bases at V and 2 bases at J, with 8 bases in the middle. The DNA for the CDR3 is TGTGCCAGCAGTTTATCCCAGGGTACTGGAAACACCATATATTTT. Its translation: CASSLSQGTGNTIYF.

The count of this clone is one. The V gene is TRBV5-4, the J gene TRBJ1-1; D might be TRBD1 (6 bases). CDR1 and CDR2 (germline): SGHNT, YYREEE (reference sequence). The CDR3 is 17 amino acids. The V end lost 4 bases, the J end lost 1 base, and 20 bases lay between the germline ends. The CDR3 region has the DNA TGTGCCAGCAGCCCGGGACAAGCTCCTCGCCGGAACACTGAAGCTTTCTTT. Protein sequence: CASSPGQAPRRNTEAFF.

This clone occurred once. This rearrangement joins TRBV27 to TRBJ2-7; possibly TRBD1 for D (6 bases). CDR3 length: 16 amino acids. Trimming left V 10 bases short and J 0 bases short, with 22 bases between. Germline V gene sequence: CDR1 MNHEY, CDR2 SMNVEV (reference sequence). The DNA for the CDR3 is TGTGCCACCACTTCCAAATCAACAGGGAGCTCCTACGAGCAGTACTTC. This encodes CATTSKSTGSSYEQYF.

This clone was seen a few times. The chain joins TRBV4-2 to TRBJ2-1; 10 bases agree with TRBD2. Germline loops: CDR1 LGHNA, CDR2 YNFKEQ. This CDR3 region has 16 residues. Unmatched junction bases numbered 4, after V lost 2 bases and J lost 3 bases. CDR3 nucleotides: TGTGCCAGCAGCCAACCTAGCGGGGGAATCTACAATGAGCAGTTCTTC. Translated: CASSQPSGGIYNEQFF.

The rearrangement links TRBV28 to TRBJ2-7; 11 nucleotides line up with TRBD2. This CDR3 has 15 amino acids. The germline V gene encodes CDR1 MDHEN and CDR2 SYDVKM. The trim removed 5 bases at V and 7 bases at J, leaving 10 bases unmatched. The CDR3 is CASSISGRASQEQYF. As DNA, the CDR3 is TGTGCCAGCAGTATTAGCGGGAGGGCCTCCCAAGAGCAGTACTTC.

The table lists this clone with a few counts. The J gene is TRBJ1-2, the V gene TRBV7-2, with D perhaps TRBD1 (6 bases). The CDR3 spans 17 residues. V was clipped by 5 bases and J by 8 bases, with 27 bases between them. Germline V gene lookup returns CDR1 SGHTA and CDR2 FQGNSA. Here the CDR3 DNA reads TGTGCCAGCAGCCTATTTAGCAGCCAGGGGTTTAAAAACGGCTACACCTTC. Translated: CASSLFSSQGFKNGYTF.

J is TRBJ2-3 and V is TRBV27; the match to TRBD2 covers 10 bases. V shed 5 bases and J 4 bases; nucleotides not matched to a gene: 6. CDR3 length: 15 amino acids. Germline-derived CDR1 and CDR2 are MNHEY and SMNVEV (reference sequence). The CDR3 DNA follows: TGTGCCAGCAGTCCCAATCTAGCGGGAGCAGATACGCAGTATTTT. Translating it yields CASSPNLAGADTQYF.

This clone came up a few times. This chain uses TRBV6-2 or TRBV6-3 with TRBJ2-7; a possible D gene is TRBD1 (6 bases). Germline V gene lookup returns CDR1 MNHEY and CDR2 SVGEGT. The CDR3 consists of 16 residues. V shed 4 bases and J shed 2 bases, with 18 bases lying between them. CDR3 region: CASSSPRAGAAYEQYF. CDR3 nucleotide sequence: TGTGCCAGCAGTTCCCCCCGGGCAGGGGCAGCCTACGAGCAGTACTTC.

In its sample, this clone was seen once. The rearrangement links TRBV11-1 to TRBJ1-1, with TRBD1 as a possible D gene (6 bases). The germline CDR1 and CDR2 sequences are SGHAT and FQDESV (reference sequence). This CDR3 comprises 14 residues. Trimming left V 3 bases short and J 4 bases short, with 12 bases between. The CDR3 sequence: CASSFPGGRTEAFF. The DNA of the CDR3 is TGTGCCAGCAGCTTCCCCGGGGGGCGCACTGAAGCTTTCTTT.

V is TRBV19 and J is TRBJ2-1, with D unclear. Trimming took off 2 bases at V and 8 bases at J, with 7 bases between the two ends. CDR1 and CDR2 (germline): LNHDA, SQIVND (reference sequence). There are 12 residues in the CDR3. CDR3 in amino acids: CASSIRRDEQFF. The DNA of the CDR3 is TGTGCCAGTAGTATACGACGGGATGAGCAGTTCTTC.

This chain connects TRBV3-1 (or the pseudogene TRBV3-2) to TRBJ1-4; TRBD1 is a possible D gene (5 bases). In germline, CDR1 is LGHDT, CDR2 YNNKEL (reference sequence). The germline V and J ends were trimmed by 6 bases and 5 bases, with 16 bases remaining between them. The CDR3 sequence is 15 residues long. This CDR3 is CASSLLDSLNEKLFF. The CDR3 nucleotides read TGTGCCAGCAGTCTCCTTGACAGCCTCAATGAAAAACTGTTTTTT.

This sequence joins TRBV19 and TRBJ1-1; 9 positions match TRBD1. V lost 7 bases to trimming and J lost 1 base; unmatched junction nucleotides: 7. There are 15 residues in the CDR3. Germline CDR1 is LNHDA and CDR2 is SQIVND (reference sequence). The CDR3 loop reads CASTGDRVANTEAFF. In DNA form, the CDR3 reads TGTGCCAGTACTGGGGACAGGGTGGCGAACACTGAAGCTTTCTTT. The variable domain in full, completed from reference TRBV19 and TRBJ1-1, reads DGGITQSPKYLFRKEGQNVTLSCEQNLNHDAMYWYRQDPGQGLRLIYYSQIVNDFQKGDIAEGYSVSREKKESFPLTVTSAQKNPTAFYLCASTGDRVANTEAFFGQGTRLTVV.

The chain links TRBV3-1 (or the pseudogene TRBV3-2) to TRBJ1-1; D is unclear. This CDR3 has 12 residues. Germline-derived CDR1 and CDR2 are LGHDT and YNNKEL (reference sequence). V lost 0 bases, J lost 9 bases, and 8 bases lay in between. The DNA for the CDR3 is TGTGCCAGCAGCCAAGATGGCAAGAAAGCTTTCTTT. It specifies CASSQDGKKAFF.

This clone was detected once. The CDR3 sequence: CATSVPGQGDADTQYF. Written as DNA, the CDR3 is TGTGCCACCAGTGTCCCGGGACAGGGGGACGCAGATACGCAGTATTTT. The V gene is TRBV24-1, the J gene TRBJ2-3; 11 nucleotides align to TRBD1. In germline, CDR1 is KGHDR, CDR2 SFDVKD. After removal of 5 bases from V and 4 bases from J, the junction contained 7 bases not matched to a gene. The CDR3 has 16 residues.

V and J are TRBV7-9 and TRBJ2-1; TRBD1 aligns across 9 bases. Germline CDR1 and CDR2: SEHNR and FQNEAQ (reference sequence). V lost 4 bases, J lost 12 bases, and 7 bases stayed unmatched. This CDR3 spans 13 amino acids. The CDR3: CASSSGQGLPQFF. The CDR3 nucleotides read TGTGCCAGCAGCTCGGGACAGGGCCTACCGCAGTTCTTC.

V is TRBV7-8 and J is TRBJ1-5, with D hard to call. With 3 bases removed from V and 5 bases from J, the gap between germline ends came to 11 bases. The CDR3 length is 14 residues. CDR1 is SGHVS, CDR2 FQNEAQ, per germline. The CDR3 DNA is TGTGCCAGCAGCTTGAGGCGCTATGATCAGCCCCAGCATTTT. It translates to CASSLRRYDQPQHF.

V gene TRBV28 combines with J gene TRBJ1-5; TRBD1 matches at 11 bases. The CDR3 has 14 residues. The V and J ends lost 7 bases and 6 bases, in that order; junction bases with no gene match: 5. Germline V gene sequence: CDR1 MDHEN, CDR2 SYDVKM. For the CDR3, the DNA is TGTGCCAGCAACCAGGGACAGGGGGGTCAGCCCCAGCATTTT. Translating gives CASNQGQGGQPQHF.

The rearrangement joins TRBV11-2 to TRBJ2-7; D gene ambiguous. Germline assignment: CDR1 SGHAT and CDR2 FQNNGV. The V and J ends lost 4 bases and 0 bases respectively, with 4 bases between them. The CDR3 contains 12 residues. CDR3: CASSSLSYEQYF. The CDR3 nucleotides read TGTGCCAGCAGCTCCCTCTCCTACGAGCAGTACTTC.